Detailed here is one T cell receptor (beta chain). Its antigen is as yet unknown. The record originates from a study of human thymus T cells. Thymus tissue was removed during corrective cardiac surgery. Study results and limitations: Repertoires from thymus and blood appeared to show biased V and J gene usage.

The CDR3 extends over 16 amino acids. Trimming removed 2 bases at V and 0 bases at J, with 10 bases between. Germline V CDR1 and CDR2: MNHNS, SASEGT. Sequenced by immunoSEQ multiplex PCR; TCRdb stores in-frame clones only, minus some. Here the sample spans some 130,000 clones, about 95% being singletons. This sequence originates from a boy younger than two with a congenital heart defect but otherwise immunologically healthy. Sequenced material: thymus tissue. The chain joins TRBV6-1 to TRBJ2-2; D gene uncertain. CDR3 region: CASSERAHPNTGELFF. The DNA for the CDR3 is TGTGCCAGCAGTGAAAGGGCTCACCCGAACACCGGGGAGCTGTTTTTT.